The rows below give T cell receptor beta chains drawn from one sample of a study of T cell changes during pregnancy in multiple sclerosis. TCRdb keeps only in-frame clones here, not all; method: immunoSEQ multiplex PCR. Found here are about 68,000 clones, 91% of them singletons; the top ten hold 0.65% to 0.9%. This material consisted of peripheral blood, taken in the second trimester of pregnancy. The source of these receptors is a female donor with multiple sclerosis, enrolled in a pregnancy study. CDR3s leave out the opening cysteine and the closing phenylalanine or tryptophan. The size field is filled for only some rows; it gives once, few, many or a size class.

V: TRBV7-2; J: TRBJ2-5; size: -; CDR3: ASSSSAGGGETQY
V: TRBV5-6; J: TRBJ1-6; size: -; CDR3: ASSNDGVSSPLH
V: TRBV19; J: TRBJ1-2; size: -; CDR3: ASSLTGLDYGYT
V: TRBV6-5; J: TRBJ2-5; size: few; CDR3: ASSSDRGLGTQY
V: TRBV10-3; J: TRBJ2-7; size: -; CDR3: AISPTGGNYEQY
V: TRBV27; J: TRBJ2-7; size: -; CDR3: ASRRQNSYEQY
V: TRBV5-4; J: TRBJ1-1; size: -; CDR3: ASSPELMNTEAF
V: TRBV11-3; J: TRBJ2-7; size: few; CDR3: ASSLVPGEQY
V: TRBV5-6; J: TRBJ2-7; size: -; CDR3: ASTTGFYEQY
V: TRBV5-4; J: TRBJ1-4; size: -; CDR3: ASSSLRQGATNEKLF
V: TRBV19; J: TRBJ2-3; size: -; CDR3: ASSILSRSTQY
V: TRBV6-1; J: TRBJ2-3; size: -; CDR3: ASSALNRVAGGTDTQY
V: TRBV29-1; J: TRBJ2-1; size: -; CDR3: SVEGILLASSYNEQF
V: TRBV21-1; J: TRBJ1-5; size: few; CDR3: ASSKGGRAGEPQH
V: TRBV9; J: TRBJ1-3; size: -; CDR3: ASSVDYSGNTIY
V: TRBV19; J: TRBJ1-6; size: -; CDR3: ASSPRDTHNSPLH
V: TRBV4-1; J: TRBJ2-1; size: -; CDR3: ASSLTGGGYNEQF
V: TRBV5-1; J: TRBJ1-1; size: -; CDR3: ASLSGLNTEAF
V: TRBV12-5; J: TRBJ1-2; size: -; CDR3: ASGRQQGRPNYGYT
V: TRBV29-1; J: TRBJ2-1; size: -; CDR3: SVGVSSHEQF
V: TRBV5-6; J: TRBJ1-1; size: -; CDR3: ASSFTVLNTEAF
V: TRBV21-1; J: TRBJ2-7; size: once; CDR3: ASTKGGALAGLSYEQY
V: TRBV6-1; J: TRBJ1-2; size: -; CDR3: ASSARDTTNYGYT
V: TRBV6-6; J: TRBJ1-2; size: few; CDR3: ASSRDGYT
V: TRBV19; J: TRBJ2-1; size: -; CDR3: ASTEVGQGASEQF
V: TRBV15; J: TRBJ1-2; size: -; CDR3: ATSSSTGGYGYT
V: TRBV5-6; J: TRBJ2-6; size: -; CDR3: ASSSVTETDSGANVLT
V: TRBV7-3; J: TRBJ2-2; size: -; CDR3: ASRTGGITGELF
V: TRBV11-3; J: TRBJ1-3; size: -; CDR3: ASSSNSGNTIY
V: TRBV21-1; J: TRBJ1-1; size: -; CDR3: ASSRTGFGEAF
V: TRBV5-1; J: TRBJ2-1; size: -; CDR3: ASSLQGVGDEQF
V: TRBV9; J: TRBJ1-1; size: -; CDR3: ASSVGGNPALGPAF
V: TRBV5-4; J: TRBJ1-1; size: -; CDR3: ASSLADRRYTEAF
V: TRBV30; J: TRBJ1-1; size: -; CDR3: AWSPSRGSMNTEAF
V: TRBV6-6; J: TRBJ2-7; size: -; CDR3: ASSYGGPYEQY
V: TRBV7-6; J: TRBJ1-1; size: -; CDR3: ASSWGTGGNTEAF
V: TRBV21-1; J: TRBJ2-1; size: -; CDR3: ASSNPERTSGNPSSYNEQF
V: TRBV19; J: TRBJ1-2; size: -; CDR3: ASTKGGEANYGYT
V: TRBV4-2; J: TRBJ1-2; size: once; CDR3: ASSSQQGNYGYT
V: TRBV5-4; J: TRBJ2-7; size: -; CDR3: ASSLATGAGSYEQY
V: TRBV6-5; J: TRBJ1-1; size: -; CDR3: ASSQGDTHYTEAF
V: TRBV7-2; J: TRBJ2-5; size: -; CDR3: ASSSQAGIIETQY
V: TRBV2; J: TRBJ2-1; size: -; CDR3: ASPRSGGVKLAPNEQF
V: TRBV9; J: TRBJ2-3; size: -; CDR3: ASSVDGPAGVLDTQY
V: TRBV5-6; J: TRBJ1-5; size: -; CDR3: ASSLLNQPQH
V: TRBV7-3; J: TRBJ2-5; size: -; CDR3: ASSLGGGALETQY
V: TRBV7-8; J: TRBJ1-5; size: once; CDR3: ASSPSGNQPQH
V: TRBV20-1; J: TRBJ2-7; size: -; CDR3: SARRFDEQY
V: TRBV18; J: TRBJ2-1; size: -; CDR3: ASSPRDSGGAYNEQF
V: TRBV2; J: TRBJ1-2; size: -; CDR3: ASSGSNNYGYT
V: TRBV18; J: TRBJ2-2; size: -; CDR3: ASSPPEGSHNDRDPGELF
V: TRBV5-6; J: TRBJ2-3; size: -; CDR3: ASSLVPGGTDTQY
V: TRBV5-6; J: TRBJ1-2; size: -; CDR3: ASTSDSYGYT